Shown below are 21 T cell receptor beta chains from a single sample sequenced in a study of PD-L1 blockade in urothelial cancer. Time point defined: pretreatment peripheral blood. Sequencing used immunoSEQ multiplex PCR; TCRdb keeps in-frame clones, though not all of them. Here the sample spans tens of thousands of clones, 75% to 85% being singletons. The sample in question was PBMCs, obtained around atezolizumab (anti-PD-L1) treatment. The receptors come from a man between 60 and 75 years old with urothelial cancer.

This clone has just one count. Here the CDR3 DNA reads TGCAGCGCAAGAGAGGGACTAGCGGACGAGACCCAGTACTTC. It is translated as CSAREGLADETQYF. The genes are TRBV29-1 and TRBJ2-5; 11 nucleotides line up with TRBD2. V shed 7 bases and J 5 bases; nucleotides not matched to a gene: 9. The V gene's germline CDR1 is SQVTM and CDR2 ANQGSEA. The CDR3 length is 14 residues.

The rearrangement uses TRBV5-4 and TRBJ2-5; 10 positions match TRBD1. CDR1 and CDR2 (germline): SGHNT, YYREEE (reference sequence). The CDR3 totals 14 residues. The trim removed 4 bases at V and 3 bases at J, leaving 3 bases unmatched. The CDR3, as DNA: TGTGCCAGCAGCCCCGGGACAGGGGAAGAGACCCAGTACTTC. It codes for CASSPGTGEETQYF.

This rearrangement joins TRBV19 to TRBJ2-3; possibly TRBD1 for D (5 bases). In germline, CDR1 is LNHDA, CDR2 SQIVND (reference sequence). Trimming shortened V by 8 bases and J by 2 bases, and 14 bases separated the two germline ends. The CDR3 is made up of 14 amino acids. The CDR3 protein is CASVQGTNTDTQYF. CDR3 DNA: TGTGCCAGTGTCCAGGGTACAAACACAGATACGCAGTATTTT.

The V and J genes are TRBV5-1 and TRBJ2-1, with D possibly matching TRBD1 (6 bases). V lost 2 bases, J lost 9 bases, and 18 bases lay in between. CDR1 SGHRS and CDR2 YFSETQ come from the germline V gene. The CDR3 has 15 amino acids. CDR3 coding DNA: TGCGCCAGCAGCTTAGGGGGAATGGGGATTGGTGAGCAGTTCTTC. Translation: CASSLGGMGIGEQFF. Looking up the rest from reference TRBV5-1 and TRBJ2-1 gives the full variable domain: KAGVTQTPRYLIKTRGQQVTLSCSPISGHRSVSWYQQTPGQGLQFLFEYFSETQRNKGNFPGRFSGRQFSNSRSEMNVSTLELGDSALYLCASSLGGMGIGEQFFGPGTRLTVL.

V gene TRBV30 combines with J gene TRBJ2-2; 7 bases fit TRBD1. The junction had 10 bases not matched to a gene; V was cut back by 7 bases and J by 5 bases. This CDR3 comprises 14 residues. Germline loops: CDR1 GTSNPN, CDR2 SVGIG (reference sequence). The CDR3 region is CASRGQLGTGELFF. The CDR3 DNA follows: TGTGCCTCGAGGGGACAGTTGGGTACCGGGGAGCTGTTTTTT.

J is TRBJ2-7 and V is TRBV19; 10 bases are shared with TRBD1. This CDR3 has 13 residues. Losses at the gene ends were 6 bases for V and 4 bases for J; bases not matched to a gene: 3. Per the germline V gene, CDR1 is LNHDA and CDR2 is SQIVND (reference sequence). The CDR3 reads CASSWDRGYEQYF. CDR3 bases: TGTGCCAGTAGCTGGGACAGGGGTTACGAGCAGTACTTC.

The chain recombines TRBV10-3 with TRBJ2-7; TRBD2 might be the D (7 bases). The V gene lost 7 bases and the J gene lost 7 bases, with 14 bases spanning the gap. CDR3 length equals 12 residues. Germline-derived CDR1 and CDR2 are ENHRY and SYGVKD. CDR3 residues: CAIIGGAREQYF. The CDR3 DNA sequence: TGTGCCATCATAGGGGGGGCAAGGGAGCAGTACTTC.

This clone occurred a few times. The CDR3: CASRLQGSGLNYGYTF. CDR3 bases: TGTGCCAGCAGGCTACAGGGATCGGGGCTTAACTATGGCTACACCTTC. J is TRBJ1-2 and V is TRBV4-2, with D perhaps matching TRBD1 (6 bases). Germline CDR1 is LGHNA and CDR2 is YNFKEQ. The CDR3 runs to 16 residues. V was trimmed by 6 bases and J by 1 base, leaving 18 bases between them.

J is TRBJ1-3 and V is TRBV28; 8 nucleotides agree with TRBD1. Germline V gene sequence: CDR1 MDHEN, CDR2 SYDVKM. J gave up 0 bases and V 3 bases, and 4 bases lay outside the gene matches. The CDR3 sequence is 16 residues long. The CDR3 region is CASSLTGAYSGNTIYF. For the CDR3, the DNA is TGTGCCAGCAGTTTGACAGGGGCCTACTCTGGAAACACCATATATTTT.

The chain joins TRBV5-4 to TRBJ2-3; 9 bases align to TRBD2. V trimming: 3 bases; J trimming: 8 bases; junction bases outside the gene matches: 13. The CDR3 runs 16 residues. The V gene's germline CDR1 is SGHNT and CDR2 YYREEE (reference sequence). The CDR3: CASSSSAGGLPATQYF. CDR3 nucleotide sequence: TGTGCCAGCAGCTCCTCCGCGGGGGGGCTGCCAGCTACGCAGTATTTT.

The chain recombines TRBV7-2 with TRBJ2-2, with TRBD2 identical over 10 bases. Losses at the gene ends were 5 bases for V and 8 bases for J; bases not matched to a gene: 11. Germline CDR1 SGHTA, CDR2 FQGNSA. The CDR3 sequence is 16 residues long. The CDR3 reads CASSPASGGASGELFF. The CDR3 nucleotides read TGTGCCAGCAGCCCGGCCAGCGGGGGGGCGTCTGGGGAGCTGTTTTTT.

The rearrangement uses TRBV5-1 and TRBJ2-5, with D tentatively TRBD1 (6 bases). The V gene's germline CDR1 is SGHRS and CDR2 YFSETQ. This CDR3 contains 15 residues. V was trimmed by 7 bases and J by 2 bases, leaving 18 bases between them. For the CDR3, the DNA is TGCGCCAGCCGCCTTACGGGACAAATTCAAGAGACCCAGTACTTC. Amino acid sequence: CASRLTGQIQETQYF.

V usage is TRBV30 and J usage is TRBJ1-4, with a tentative D call TRBD1 (5 bases). This CDR3 is built from 13 residues. V was cut by 2 bases and J by 6 bases, with 10 bases left in between. CDR1 is GTSNPN and CDR2 is SVGIG in the germline V gene (reference sequence). CDR3 nucleotide sequence: TGTGCCTGGAGTAGGGGAAGAGATGAAAAACTGTTTTTT. Amino acid sequence: CAWSRGRDEKLFF.

V usage is TRBV27 and J usage is TRBJ1-2; no clear D gene. V was trimmed by 3 bases and J by 2 bases, leaving 10 bases between them. The germline gives CDR1 MNHEY, CDR2 SMNVEV (reference sequence). The CDR3 is 14 amino acids. CDR3 residues: CASSLSHRNYGYTF. The CDR3 region has the DNA TGTGCCAGCAGTTTGTCCCACAGAAACTATGGCTACACCTTC.

There are a few counts of this clone. DNA of the CDR3: TGTGCCAGCCGCGGGCGGGACAGAACCATATATTTT. The encoded protein is CASRGRDRTIYF. The chain is built from TRBV7-8 and TRBJ1-3; 7 bases are a match to TRBD1. This CDR3 has 12 amino acids. V dropped 8 bases and J dropped 10; count of bases not matched to a gene: 8. Germline V CDR1 and CDR2: SGHVS, FQNEAQ.

This chain connects TRBV11-1 to TRBJ2-1; 7 bases line up with TRBD1. The CDR3 spans 15 residues. Germline V gives CDR1 SGHAT, CDR2 FQDESV (reference sequence). The J segment lost 4 bases and the V segment lost 5 bases, leaving 8 bases of the junction unmatched. The CDR3, as DNA: TGTGCCAGCAGCCACCGGGACAGTCGGTACAATGAGCAGTTCTTC. Protein sequence: CASSHRDSRYNEQFF.

This chain connects TRBV19 to TRBJ1-5, with D possibly TRBD1 on 6 matching bases. The CDR3 runs to 18 residues. Between the trimmed V and J ends, which lost 6 bases and 0 bases, there was a span of 21 bases. The germline V gene has CDR1 LNHDA and CDR2 SQIVND (reference sequence). The DNA for the CDR3 is TGTGCCAGTAGGGATGGACAGACAAAAGCCTATAGCAATCAGCCCCAGCATTTT. Translation gives CASRDGQTKAYSNQPQHF.

This sequence joins TRBV27 and TRBJ2-1; TRBD1 is a possible D gene (5 bases). CDR1 MNHEY and CDR2 SMNVEV come from the germline V gene (reference sequence). The CDR3 is 15 residues long. The germline V and J ends were trimmed by 6 bases and 7 bases, with 19 bases remaining between them. In nucleotides, the CDR3 is TGTGCCAGCAGGCCCCAGGGCAACAACCCTAATGAGCAGTTCTTC. Translation: CASRPQGNNPNEQFF.

The chain carries TRBV4-2 and TRBJ1-1; D is possibly TRBD1 (5 bases). Between the trimmed V and J ends, which lost 1 base and 0 bases, there was a span of 9 bases. This CDR3 spans 15 amino acids. Germline V gene lookup returns CDR1 LGHNA and CDR2 YNFKEQ. CDR3 sequence (DNA): TGTGCCAGCAGCCAAGTTGGGGGGGTGAACACTGAAGCTTTCTTT. This sequence encodes CASSQVGGVNTEAFF.

This clone has a handful of counts. The CDR3 protein is CASRGGSATQYF. The CDR3 nucleotides read TGTGCCAGCAGGGGGGGTAGCGCGACCCAGTACTTC. This chain uses TRBV5-6 with TRBJ2-5, with a tentative D call TRBD2 (6 bases). This CDR3 contains 12 residues. From germline, CDR1 is SGHDT and CDR2 YYEEEE. The V end was cut by 5 bases, the J end by 7 bases, with 12 bases between.

The chain combines TRBV5-1 with TRBJ1-1; 9 nucleotides agree with TRBD1. V shed 0 bases, J shed 4 bases, and the junction held 16 bases outside the gene matches. Looked up from germline, CDR1 is SGHRS and CDR2 is YFSETQ. The CDR3 has 19 residues. In DNA, the CDR3 is TGCGCCAGCAGCTTGGCCCTGGCCAATACAGGGGGCAGGGGCACTGAAGCTTTCTTT. Translation gives CASSLALANTGGRGTEAFF. Full variable domain (remainder filled in from reference TRBV5-1 and TRBJ1-1): KAGVTQTPRYLIKTRGQQVTLSCSPISGHRSVSWYQQTPGQGLQFLFEYFSETQRNKGNFPGRFSGRQFSNSRSEMNVSTLELGDSALYLCASSLALANTGGRGTEAFFGQGTRLTVV.